Sequencing of this TCR beta chain was carried out in a study of tumor and adjacent non-tumor tissue in lung cancer. Overall study: Stage I to III disease affected approximately 11 men and about 5 women aged roughly 30 to 76.

Comment on this clonotype: A much larger clone sits a single nucleotide away, making a read error possible.

RNA was extracted from bulk tissue without any cell sorting. Three rounds of nested PCR, following a modified ARM-PCR protocol, produced the TCRbeta library. TCRdb re-called the multiplex PCR reads with MiXCR, one entry per CDR3 protein. The table has 70,000 to 90,000 distinct CDR3 sequences, around four fifths seen once. Germline-derived CDR1 and CDR2 are SGHRS and YFSETQ. Between the trimmed V and J ends, which lost 1 base and 4 bases, there was a span of 14 bases. This CDR3 has 15 residues. The chain combines TRBV5-1 with TRBJ1-1; D is ambiguous. This TCR was sampled from a woman aged 45-65 years with non-small cell lung cancer. The specimen sequenced was lung tumor tissue. The CDR3 DNA reads as TGCGCCAGCAGCTTGAAGGCGGGGTGGTGCACTGAAGCTTTCTTT. It yields the protein CASSLKAGWCTEAFF. The whole variable domain, filled in from reference TRBV5-1 and TRBJ1-1, reads KAGVTQTPRYLIKTRGQQVTLSCSPISGHRSVSWYQQTPGQGLQFLFEYFSETQRNKGNFPGRFSGRQFSNSRSEMNVSTLELGDSALYLCASSLKAGWCTEAFFGQGTRLTVV.